Given below is one T cell receptor (beta chain) in context. Its antigen is unknown. Only in-frame clones appear in the TCRdb table, and some are missing; sequencing was by immunoSEQ multiplex PCR. The sample holds approximately 77,000 clones, 60% to 85% seen once. Alongside CTLA-4 blockade with ipilimumab, patients with chemo-refractory metastatic non-small-cell lung cancer received focal radiation. These data belong to a study of radiotherapy plus CTLA-4 blockade in lung cancer. Study-level information: The study recorded objective responses in about 20% of patients and disease control in 31%. Study outcomes and limitations: Strongest reported response predictors: early blood clone changes and post-radiation interferon-beta. Blood TCR clones of tumor origin expanded after radiotherapy plus ipilimumab.

The CDR3 extends over 13 amino acids. CDR1 is SNHLY, CDR2 FYNNEI, per germline. J lost 1 base, V lost 6 bases, and 2 bases had no gene match. This sequence originates from a human donor with non-small cell lung cancer whose response to radiotherapy plus ipilimumab could not be evaluated. Some clones in this sample may be carry-over from other donors' samples. The sequencing used peripheral blood, collected from a patient treated with radiotherapy plus ipilimumab. The chain has TRBV2 and TRBJ1-2; 7 nucleotides match TRBD1. CDR3 DNA sequence: TGTGCCAGCAGGGGGACAGATAACTATGGCTACACCTTC. Its protein product is CASRGTDNYGYTF.